The 5 T cell receptor beta chains below all came from one sample that was sequenced in a study of blood T cell repertoires in COVID-19. Profiling relied on immunoSEQ multiplex PCR, and the TCRdb table lists in-frame clones only, not all of them. The sample lists 430,000 or so clones; about 88% were seen once. Sample: PBMCs or T cells enriched from blood (not recorded which). The source of these receptors is a woman under 30 who had been exposed to COVID-19.

This chain uses TRBV10-3 with TRBJ1-5; TRBD1 might be the D (5 bases). Germline V CDR1 and CDR2: ENHRY, SYGVKD. V was cut by 4 bases and J by 6 bases, with 16 bases left in between. This CDR3 is built from 15 residues. In nucleotides, the CDR3 is TGTGCCATCAGTGTGGGCAGGGAAGAAGGTCAGCCCCAGCATTTT. This gives the protein CAISVGREEGQPQHF.

This chain joins TRBV30 and TRBJ1-1; D is perhaps TRBD1 (6 bases). Germline assignment: CDR1 GTSNPN and CDR2 SVGIG (reference sequence). With 3 bases removed from V and 6 bases from J, the gap between germline ends came to 14 bases. CDR3 length equals 13 residues. The CDR3 bases are TGTGCCTGGAGATTGCAGGGGCTCGCTGAAGCTTTCTTT. Encoded protein: CAWRLQGLAEAFF.

This clone was seen only a few times. Just one base apart from a much larger clone, this may be a read error. The rearrangement links TRBV28 to TRBJ2-2; unclear D gene. The CDR3 totals 12 residues. Looked up from germline, CDR1 is MDHEN and CDR2 is SYDVKM. Trimming removed 6 bases from V and 1 base from J, with 3 bases in between. The CDR3 DNA reads TGTGCCAGCAGCCAGAACACCGGGGAGCTGTTTTTT. This translates into CASSQNTGELFF.

This chain uses TRBV5-6 with TRBJ2-7; 9 bases are a match to TRBD1. There are 15 residues in the CDR3. Losses at the gene ends were 2 bases for V and 3 bases for J; bases not matched to a gene: 6. Per the germline V gene, CDR1 is SGHDT and CDR2 is YYEEEE. The CDR3, as DNA: TGTGCCAGCAGCTTACGTCCGGGACAGGGCTACGAGCAGTACTTC. It is translated as CASSLRPGQGYEQYF.

The chain has TRBV3-1 (or the pseudogene TRBV3-2) and TRBJ1-1; tentative D call: TRBD1 (5 bases). Per germline, CDR1 LGHDT and CDR2 YNNKEL (reference sequence). CDR3 size: 14 residues. Trimming stripped 8 bases from V and 8 bases from J, with 21 bases between. CDR3 DNA: TGTGCCAGCCGACCGGGCCAACTGCCAGGGGAAGCTTTCTTT. Its protein is CASRPGQLPGEAFF.